This T cell receptor beta chain derives from a study of shared clonotypes between healthy human individuals (dated by TCRdb to the early 2020s). Regarding the research as a whole: The cohort comprised a couple of women and three men aged 18 to 49 years. To increase sequencing depth and limit assay-specific biases, different laboratories used diverse techniques to prepare libraries and sequence TCR repertoires. To estimate repertoire size and how much clonotypes are shared between individuals, the study performed deep sequencing of blood TCR repertoires from a few healthy adults. Between about 0.8 and 9 billion PBMCs per donor were obtained by leukapheresis. For each donor, CD4 naive and CD4 memory were each given three plates, CD8 naive was given two plates, and CD8 memory was given one plate. What the work shows at the level of the full study, not this receptor alone: Compared with non-shared clonotypes, clonotypes shared by all four sorted-subset donors had higher generation probabilities. Even with the large sequencing depth, rarefaction of the sorted-subset datasets indicated that sequencing was incomplete. When several donors were compared, the shared fraction of clonotypes was roughly 4.8% for naive CD4, less than 4% for naive CD8, 2% to 2.5% for memory CD4, and around 0.37% for memory CD8. Larger estimated clonotype richness was generally found for naive subsets than for memory subsets. Sampling was limited to blood, and TCR repertoires in tissue likely differ from TCR repertoires in blood. Pairwise subsampling led to the expectation that sequencing depth would affect the degree of clonotype sharing among donors. Because the study included only a small number of donors, the genetic and exposure-history diversity represented was limited.

For the CD8 naive samples, CD45RO-negative cells were positively selected for CCR7, yielding a CD45RA+CCR7+ population from which TemRA cells were excluded. Donors were healthy HIV-negative adults with no recently reported acute infections or vaccinations. All donors were Caucasian adults living in Nashville, Tennessee, USA. After blood collection by leukapheresis, PBMCs were isolated using Ficoll-Histopaque density gradient centrifugation and then cryopreserved in the vapor phase of liquid nitrogen. Purity and quantity of every magnetically sorted T cell population were checked by analytical flow cytometry. From each sorted fraction, genomic DNA was isolated and quantified by UV absorbance on a Nanodrop 2000c. Comment on this clone: Its antigen remains unidentified. Qualities for individual bases were not recorded, and no much larger clone is one base off.

TCR CDR3 regions were amplified from genomic DNA by multiplex PCR using the deep immunoSEQ assay. Extracted genomic DNA from each cell subset was distributed evenly across all wells of several immunoSEQ 96-well plates, and each plate was treated as a replicate. For sorted subsets, each replicate PCR was loaded with 200 ng genomic DNA, equivalent to 25,000 to 35,000 T cell genomes. The purified libraries were quantified using a Qubit 3.0 fluorometer, sized with a Bioanalyzer 2100, and then quantified again using the KAPA Library Quantification kit. Each immunoSEQ 96-well plate was sequenced on its own single-read 150-cycle Illumina NextSeq 550 flow cell. On the study's bioinformatics: The immunoSEQ output contained only junctional sequences without quality scores, so filtering could not match that applied to full-length reads. Sequences were annotated with PyIR, a Python wrapper for IgBLAST v1.9, and V/J genes and CDR3 were assigned using IMGT germline references. Any read was removed if the V/J assignment was weak (E-value above 1e-6), the CDR3 was missing, or the read contained stop codons, out-of-frame junctions, or ambiguous translated residues. V3J clonotypes were defined as sequences sharing the same inferred V gene, J gene, and CDR3 amino acid sequence. The percentage overlap between two repertoires was calculated by dividing the number of shared unique clonotypes by the size of the smaller repertoire. Repertoire richness was assessed with RTK rarefaction, the Chao1 estimator, and Recon v2.1 estimates of unobserved clonotypes. OLGA was used to compute generation probabilities for all TCRbeta clonotypes that the gDNA method yielded from a few donors. TCRdb limited this immuneACCESS table to in-frame rearrangements with V and J called. A share of clones is missing; checked studies link under half to unresolved V genes, and the rest is unexplained. V, J and clone size are those of that table, while D and trimming were read from the DNA. The sample contains approximately 740,000 clones, approximately 92% of them found a single time. The ten largest clones take up approximately 25% of the sample.

V is reduced by 4 bases and J by 2 bases, leaving a spacing of 9 bases between them. According to the germline V gene, CDR1 reads MNHNS and CDR2 reads SASEGT. From the cysteine through the phenylalanine, the CDR3 covers 13 amino acids. The kept DNA is CDR3 alone, 39 bases in frame from the first base. Here the chain combines TRBV6-1 and TRBJ2-7; 6 matching bases give a weak D call of TRBD2. The sample consisted of naive CD8+ T cells sorted from blood. The cell subset or site tag for this specimen amounts to: CD45RA+CCR7+. The receptor was isolated from a man aged 25 to 45 in good health. The CDR3 protein: CASSGGRTYEQYF. The sequence in DNA is TGTGCCAGCAGTGGTGGGAGGACCTACGAGCAGTACTTC.